The source of this T cell receptor (beta chain) is a study of shared clonotypes between healthy human individuals. The study, taken as a whole, reports: Estimated richness was generally greater in naive than memory subsets.

CD45RA-negative memory and CD45RA+ naive subsets were split from the CD4+ cells. With respect to this clone: The target antigen is unknown.

Some clones are missing from TCRdb's copy, which holds only in-frame ones; the method was immunoSEQ multiplex PCR. The sample shows approximately 340,000 clones, roughly 80% of them seen only once. The sequence was obtained from a man under 40 in good health. The sequenced material came from memory CD4+ T cells sorted from blood. Sample subset: CD45RA-negative fraction.

DNA for the CDR3: TGCGCCAGCAGCTTAGGAGGGATTAATGAGCAGTTCTTC. Translated: CASSLGGINEQFF. The rearrangement uses TRBV5-1 and TRBJ2-1, with TRBD2 as a possible D gene (6 bases). CDR1 and CDR2 from the germline V gene are SGHRS and YFSETQ. V was cut by 2 bases and J by 7 bases, with 10 bases left in between. The CDR3 covers 13 residues.